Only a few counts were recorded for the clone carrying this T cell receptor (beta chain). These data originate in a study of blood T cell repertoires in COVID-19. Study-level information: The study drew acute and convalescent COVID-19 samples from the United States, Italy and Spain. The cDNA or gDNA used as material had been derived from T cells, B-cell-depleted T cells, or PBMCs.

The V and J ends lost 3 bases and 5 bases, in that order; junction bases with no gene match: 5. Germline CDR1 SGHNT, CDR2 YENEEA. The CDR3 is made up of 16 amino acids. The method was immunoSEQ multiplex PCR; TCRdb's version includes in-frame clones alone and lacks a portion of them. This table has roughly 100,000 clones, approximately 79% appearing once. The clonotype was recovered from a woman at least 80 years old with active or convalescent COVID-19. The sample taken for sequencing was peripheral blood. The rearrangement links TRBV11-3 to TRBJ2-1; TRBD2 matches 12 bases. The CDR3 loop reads CASSFSTSGSNNEQFF. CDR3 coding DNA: TGTGCCAGCAGCTTCTCGACTAGCGGGAGTAACAATGAGCAGTTCTTC.